This T cell receptor beta chain is drawn from a study of shared clonotypes between healthy human individuals (dated by TCRdb to 2019 to 2021). Some background on the complete study: The cohort included a few men and two women between 18 and 49 years of age. The study deeply sequenced blood TCR repertoires of five healthy adults to estimate repertoire size and the extent of clonotype sharing between individuals. To increase sequencing depth and limit assay-specific biases, TCR repertoire library preparation and sequencing were carried out by different laboratories using diverse techniques. For each donor, CD4 naive and CD4 memory were each run on three plates, CD8 naive on two plates, and CD8 memory on one plate. Each donor's leukapheresis produced roughly between roughly 0.85 and 9.5 billion PBMCs.

TCR CDR3 regions were amplified from genomic DNA by multiplex PCR using the deep immunoSEQ assay. Extracted genomic DNA from each cell subset was spread evenly across all wells of several immunoSEQ 96-well plates, with each plate serving as a replicate. For sorted subsets, each replicate PCR was loaded with approximately 0.2 ug genomic DNA, equivalent to about 33,000 T cell genomes. Purified libraries were measured with a Qubit 3.0 fluorometer, size-checked on a Bioanalyzer 2100, and measured again with the KAPA Library Quantification kit. Each immunoSEQ 96-well plate was sequenced on its own single-read 150-cycle Illumina NextSeq 550 flow cell. The authors' pipeline ran thus. Because the immunoSEQ output held only junctional sequences and lacked quality scores, the filtering could not match the filtering applied to full-length reads. Sequences were annotated with PyIR, a Python wrapper for IgBLAST v1.9, and V/J genes and CDR3 were assigned using IMGT germline references. Reads were removed for weak V/J assignments (E-value above 1e-6), missing CDR3, stop codons, out-of-frame junctions, or ambiguous translated residues. V3J clonotypes were defined by identical inferred V gene, J gene, and CDR3 amino acid sequence. Percentage overlap between repertoires was computed as shared unique clonotypes divided by the size of the smaller repertoire. Repertoire richness was assessed with RTK rarefaction, the Chao1 estimator, and Recon v2.1 estimates of unobserved clonotypes. For all TCRbeta clonotypes obtained by the gDNA method from a few donors, generation probabilities were computed with OLGA. TCRdb's version of the immuneACCESS table is confined to in-frame rearrangements and falls short of the full clone set. An unresolved V gene accounts for under half of the shortfall where checked; the remainder is of unknown origin. The V and J calls and the clone size are those of that table, but D and trimming were determined from the DNA. This sample comprises over 300,000 clones, roughly 91% of them detected only once. Of the sample, 15% to 20% is held by the ten largest clones.

Donors were healthy HIV-negative adults with no recently reported acute infections or vaccinations. Every donor was a Caucasian adult residing in Nashville, Tennessee, USA. CD8 memory samples consisted of magnetically selected CD45RO+ cells combined with CCR7-negative CD45RA+ effector memory (TemRA) cells. Blood was collected by leukapheresis, and PBMCs were isolated by Ficoll-Histopaque density gradient centrifugation and then cryopreserved in liquid nitrogen vapor phase. Analytical flow cytometry was used to check the purity and quantity of each magnetically sorted T cell population. Genomic DNA was isolated from each sorted fraction and quantified by UV absorbance on a Nanodrop 2000c. Remarks on this clone: The antigen this receptor binds is unknown. Base qualities are not at hand, and no much larger clone is one base apart.

From V the trimming removes 4 bases and from J it removes 2 bases, while the gene matches leave 6 bases of the junction unaccounted for. CDR1 and CDR2, looked up from the germline V gene, are MGHDK and SYGVNS. The CDR3 measures 15 amino acids from cysteine to phenylalanine. The sequence is cut down to CDR3 DNA, 45 bases in frame from base 1. The paper's findings and limits, for the study overall: Pairwise subsampling indicated that sequencing depth was expected to affect the degree of clonotype sharing among donors. Across a few donors, 5% to 6% of naive CD4, roughly 3.8% of naive CD8, under 2.5% of memory CD4, and approximately 0.42% of memory CD8 clonotypes were shared. Clonotypes shared by all four sorted-subset donors showed higher generation probabilities than non-shared clonotypes. Naive subsets generally had larger estimated clonotype richness than memory subsets. Rarefaction of sorted-subset datasets indicated incomplete sequencing despite the large sequencing depth. The small number of donors limited the genetic and exposure-history diversity represented. Sampling was restricted to blood, and TCR repertoires in tissues likely differ from the TCR repertoires found in blood.

The material sequenced was memory CD8+ T cells sorted from blood. The label giving this sample's cell subset or site can be read as: CD45RO+ cells pooled with CCR7-negative TemRA cells. The sequence came from a man aged 18 to 29 in good health. The sequence links TRBV25-1 to TRBJ2-5; 8 junctional bases match TRBD1. This receptor carries the CDR3 CASSVFGQGQETQYF. The DNA sequence is as follows: TGTGCCAGCAGTGTTTTCGGACAGGGACAAGAGACCCAGTACTTC.